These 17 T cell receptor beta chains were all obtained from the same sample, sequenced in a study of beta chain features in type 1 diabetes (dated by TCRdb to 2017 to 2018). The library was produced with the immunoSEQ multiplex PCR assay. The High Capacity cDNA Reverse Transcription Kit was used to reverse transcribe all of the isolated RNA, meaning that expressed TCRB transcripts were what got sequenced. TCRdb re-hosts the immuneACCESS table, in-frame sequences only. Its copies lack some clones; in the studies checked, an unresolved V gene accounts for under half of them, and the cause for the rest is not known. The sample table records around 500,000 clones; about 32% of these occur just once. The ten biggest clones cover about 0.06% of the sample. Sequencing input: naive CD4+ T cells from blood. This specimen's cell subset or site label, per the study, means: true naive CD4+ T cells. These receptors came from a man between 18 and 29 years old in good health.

The CDR3 is CASSLAARGDTQYF. The DNA for the CDR3 is TGTGCCAGCAGCTTAGCGGCCAGGGGAGATACGCAGTATTTT. The chain joins TRBV7-2 to TRBJ2-3; the D gene is possibly TRBD1 (6 bases). This CDR3 is built from 14 residues. Between the trimmed V and J ends, which lost 0 bases and 5 bases, there was a span of 9 bases. Germline loops: CDR1 SGHTA, CDR2 FQGNSA.

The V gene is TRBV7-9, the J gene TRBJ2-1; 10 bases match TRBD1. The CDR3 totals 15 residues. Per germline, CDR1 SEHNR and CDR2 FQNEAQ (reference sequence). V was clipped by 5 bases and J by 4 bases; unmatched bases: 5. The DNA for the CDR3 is TGTGCCAGCAGCATCGGGACAGGGGCTTACAATGAGCAGTTCTTC. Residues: CASSIGTGAYNEQFF.

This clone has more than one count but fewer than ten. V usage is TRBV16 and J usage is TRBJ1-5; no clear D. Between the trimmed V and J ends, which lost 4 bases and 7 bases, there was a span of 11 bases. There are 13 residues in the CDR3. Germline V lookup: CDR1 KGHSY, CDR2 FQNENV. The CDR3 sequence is CASSLRGRQPQHF. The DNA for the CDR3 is TGTGCCAGCAGCCTTCGAGGGCGCCAGCCCCAGCATTTT. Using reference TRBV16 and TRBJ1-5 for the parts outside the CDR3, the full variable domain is GEEVAQTPKHLVRGEGQKAKLYCAPIKGHSYVFWYQQVLKNEFKFLISFQNENVFDETGMPKERFSAKCLPNSPCSLEIQATKLEDSAVYFCASSLRGRQPQHFGDGTRLSIL.

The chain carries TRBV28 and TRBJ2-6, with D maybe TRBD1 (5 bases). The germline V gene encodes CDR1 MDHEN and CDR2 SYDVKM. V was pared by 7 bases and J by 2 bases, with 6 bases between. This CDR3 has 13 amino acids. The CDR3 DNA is TGTGCCAGCACCAGGGCTGGGGCCAACGTCCTGACTTTC. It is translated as CASTRAGANVLTF. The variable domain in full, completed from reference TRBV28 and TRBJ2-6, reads DVKVTQSSRYLVKRTGEKVFLECVQDMDHENMFWYRQDPGLGLRLIYFSYDVKMKEKGDIPEGYSVSREKKERFSLILESASTNQTSMYLCASTRAGANVLTFGAGSRLTVL.

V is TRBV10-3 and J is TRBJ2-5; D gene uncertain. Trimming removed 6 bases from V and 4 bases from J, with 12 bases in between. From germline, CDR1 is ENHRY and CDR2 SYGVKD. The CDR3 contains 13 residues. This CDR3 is CAIRGPTIETQYF. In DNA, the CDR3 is TGTGCCATCAGAGGACCGACAATAGAGACCCAGTACTTC.

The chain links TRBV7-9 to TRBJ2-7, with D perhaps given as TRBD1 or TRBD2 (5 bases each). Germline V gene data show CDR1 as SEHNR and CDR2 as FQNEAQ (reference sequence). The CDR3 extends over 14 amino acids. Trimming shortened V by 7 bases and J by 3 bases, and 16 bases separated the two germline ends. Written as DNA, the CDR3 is TGTGCCAGCACCCCAAACGGGGCCTACTACGAGCAGTACTTC. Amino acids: CASTPNGAYYEQYF.

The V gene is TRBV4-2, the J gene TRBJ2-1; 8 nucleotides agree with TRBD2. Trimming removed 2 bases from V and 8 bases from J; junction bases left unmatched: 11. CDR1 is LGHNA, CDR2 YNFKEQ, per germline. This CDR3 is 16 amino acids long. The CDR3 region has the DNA TGTGCCAGCAGCCAACCCCCTCTCGGGAGGGCCTATGAGCAGTTCTTC. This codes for CASSQPPLGRAYEQFF.

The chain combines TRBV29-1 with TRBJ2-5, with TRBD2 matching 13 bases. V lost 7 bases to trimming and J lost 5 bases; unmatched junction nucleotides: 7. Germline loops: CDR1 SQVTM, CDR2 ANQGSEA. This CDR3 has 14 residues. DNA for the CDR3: TGCAGCGCCTGGACTAGCGGGAGTCGTGAGACCCAGTACTTC. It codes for CSAWTSGSRETQYF.

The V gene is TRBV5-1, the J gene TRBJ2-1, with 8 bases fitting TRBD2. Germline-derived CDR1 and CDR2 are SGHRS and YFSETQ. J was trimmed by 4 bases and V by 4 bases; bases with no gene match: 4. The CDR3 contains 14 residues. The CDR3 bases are TGCGCCAGCAGCGCCGGACTAGCATACAATGAGCAGTTCTTC. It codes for CASSAGLAYNEQFF.

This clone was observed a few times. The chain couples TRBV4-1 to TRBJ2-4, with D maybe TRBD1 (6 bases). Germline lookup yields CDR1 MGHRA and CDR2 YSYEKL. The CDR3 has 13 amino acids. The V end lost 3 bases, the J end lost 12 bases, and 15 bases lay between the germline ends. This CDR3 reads CASSQPQGWTQYF. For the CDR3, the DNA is TGCGCCAGCAGCCAGCCACAGGGCTGGACTCAGTACTTC.

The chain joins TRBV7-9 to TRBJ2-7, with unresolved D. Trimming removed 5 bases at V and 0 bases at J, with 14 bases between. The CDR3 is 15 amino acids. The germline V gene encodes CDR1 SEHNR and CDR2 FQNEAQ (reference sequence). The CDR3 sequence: CASSAPLKSSYEQYF. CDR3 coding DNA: TGTGCCAGCAGCGCCCCCCTGAAGAGCTCCTACGAGCAGTACTTC.

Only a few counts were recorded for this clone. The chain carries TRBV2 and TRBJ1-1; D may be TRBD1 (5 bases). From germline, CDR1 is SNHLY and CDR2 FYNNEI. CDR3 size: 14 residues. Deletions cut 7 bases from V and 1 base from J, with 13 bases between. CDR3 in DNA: TGTGCCAGCACCCTAATGGGGGAGAACACTGAAGCTTTCTTT. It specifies CASTLMGENTEAFF.

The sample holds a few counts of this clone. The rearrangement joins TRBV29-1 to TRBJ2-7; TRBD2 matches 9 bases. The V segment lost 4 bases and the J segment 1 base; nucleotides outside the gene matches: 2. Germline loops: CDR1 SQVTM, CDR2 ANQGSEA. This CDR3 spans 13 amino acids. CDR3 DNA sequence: TGCAGCGTTGCTAGCGGGACTTCCTACGAGCAGTACTTC. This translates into CSVASGTSYEQYF.

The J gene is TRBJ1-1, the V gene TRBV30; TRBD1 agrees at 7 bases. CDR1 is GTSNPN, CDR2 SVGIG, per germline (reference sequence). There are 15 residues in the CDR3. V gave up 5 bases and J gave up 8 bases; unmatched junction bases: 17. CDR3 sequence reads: CAWAHPTGFGREAFF. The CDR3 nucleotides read TGTGCCTGGGCCCACCCGACAGGGTTTGGCCGGGAAGCTTTCTTT.

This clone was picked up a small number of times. The CDR3 nucleotides are TGCAGCGTTGATGGCTCGGGATTAGATACGCAGTATTTT. This codes for CSVDGSGLDTQYF. The chain uses TRBV29-1 and TRBJ2-3; D is possibly TRBD2 (5 bases). The CDR3 totals 13 residues. The germline V gene has CDR1 SQVTM and CDR2 ANQGSEA. Trimming left V 3 bases short and J 5 bases short, with 12 bases between.

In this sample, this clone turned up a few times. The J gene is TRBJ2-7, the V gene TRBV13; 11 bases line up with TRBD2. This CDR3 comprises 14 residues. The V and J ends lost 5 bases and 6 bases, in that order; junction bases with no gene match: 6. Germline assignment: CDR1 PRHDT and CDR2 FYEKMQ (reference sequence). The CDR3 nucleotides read TGTGCCAGCAGCCTTAGCGGGAGGGACCGCGAGCAGTACTTC. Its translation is CASSLSGRDREQYF.

The CDR3 coding sequence is TGTGCCAGCAGCCAAGATGGACAGTACACAGATACGCAGTATTTT. Translated, it gives CASSQDGQYTDTQYF. The J gene is TRBJ2-3, the V gene TRBV4-2; D is perhaps TRBD1 (6 bases). The CDR3 consists of 15 residues. CDR1 LGHNA and CDR2 YNFKEQ come from the germline V gene. V was clipped by 0 bases and J by 2 bases, with 9 bases between them.